The rows below give T cell receptor beta chains drawn from one sample of a study of CD8+ T cells in alopecia areata. This table comes from immunoSEQ multiplex PCR, and its TCRdb copy is limited to in-frame clones, with some not included. The top ten hold roughly 15% of the sample, which has roughly 75,000 clones, under 75% seen once. The sample here was CD8+ T cells sorted from blood, taken at week 0. Receptors were obtained from a human donor with alopecia areata. CDR3s include the opening cysteine and the closing phenylalanine or tryptophan. Fields, in order: V gene, D gene, clone size, J gene, CDR3 protein, CDR3 DNA. D genes are given only for firm matches. The size field is filled for only some rows; it gives once, few, many or a size class.

TRBV29-1	.	.	TRBJ1-1	CSGTPAANTEAFF	TGCAGCGGAACCCCAGCGGCGAACACTGAAGCTTTCTTT
TRBV7-9	.	.	TRBJ2-5	CASSTGIVETQYF	TGTGCCAGCAGCACCGGGATTGTAGAGACCCAGTACTTC
TRBV9	.	.	TRBJ2-6	CASSVGPGSFPGANVLTF	TGTGCCAGCAGCGTAGGCCCGGGGAGCTTTCCTGGGGCCAACGTCCTGACTTTC
TRBV2	TRBD2	.	TRBJ2-3	CASSEGREGSPDTQYF	TGTGCCAGCAGCGAAGGGCGGGAGGGAAGCCCAGATACGCAGTATTTT
TRBV27	.	few	TRBJ2-7	CASSSGQTYEQYF	TGTGCCAGCAGTTCTGGACAGACATACGAGCAGTACTTC
TRBV29-1	TRBD1	.	TRBJ2-7	CSVEGGTGSTLPYEQYF	TGCAGCGTTGAAGGAGGGACAGGAAGCACTCTACCCTACGAGCAGTACTTC
TRBV15	TRBD1	once	TRBJ2-1	CATSRIQGVAYNEQFF	TGTGCCACCAGCAGAATACAGGGGGTAGCCTACAATGAGCAGTTCTTC
TRBV19	TRBD1	.	TRBJ2-3	CASSPALGQGADTQYF	TGTGCCAGTAGCCCAGCGTTGGGACAGGGGGCTGATACGCAGTATTTT
TRBV5-1	TRBD2	.	TRBJ2-7	CASSLVPSGIEQYF	TGCGCCAGCAGCTTGGTACCTAGCGGGATCGAGCAGTACTTC
TRBV7-9	.	.	TRBJ1-2	CASSDNQGSVGYTF	TGTGCCAGCAGCGATAATCAGGGGTCGGTTGGCTACACCTTC
TRBV9	.	few	TRBJ2-7	CASSSFGGDAYEQYF	TGTGCCAGCAGCTCCTTCGGAGGGGATGCCTACGAGCAGTACTTC
TRBV7-9	TRBD2	.	TRBJ2-5	CASSPPGLAGGKQETQYF	TGTGCCAGCAGCCCCCCGGGACTAGCGGGAGGGAAACAAGAGACCCAGTACTTC
TRBV30	.	once	TRBJ2-1	CAWSLASSYNEQFF	TGTGCCTGGAGTTTGGCGAGCTCCTACAATGAGCAGTTCTTC
TRBV5-6	.	.	TRBJ1-1	CASFAGGTEAFF	TGTGCCTCCTTCGCCGGGGGCACTGAAGCTTTCTTT
TRBV5-4	TRBD2	.	TRBJ2-7	CASSFGTKRGSSYEQYF	TGTGCCAGCAGCTTCGGGACGAAGCGGGGGAGCTCCTACGAGCAGTACTTC
TRBV5-1	.	.	TRBJ1-2	CASSLEAGYDGYTF	TGCGCCAGCAGCTTGGAGGCAGGGTACGATGGCTACACCTTC
TRBV4-1	.	.	TRBJ2-3	CASSQELALRDTQYF	TGCGCCAGCAGCCAAGAGCTAGCGCTCCGGGATACGCAGTATTTT
TRBV5-1	TRBD2	few	TRBJ2-2	CASRSGTDTGELFF	TGCGCCAGCCGTAGCGGGACTGACACCGGGGAGCTGTTTTTT
TRBV5-6	TRBD2	.	TRBJ2-1	CASSLSGGASYNEQFF	TGTGCCAGCAGCTTGAGCGGGGGGGCCTCCTACAATGAGCAGTTCTTC
TRBV5-1	.	.	TRBJ1-1	CASSLGLNTEAFF	TGCGCCAGCAGCTTGGGGTTGAACACTGAAGCTTTCTTT
TRBV29-1	.	few	TRBJ2-5	CSGMTRPDGTQYF	TGCAGCGGGATGACTAGACCCGACGGGACCCAGTACTTC
TRBV13	.	.	TRBJ2-7	CASSYPTTREQYF	TGTGCCAGCAGCTACCCGACAACTCGCGAGCAGTACTTC
TRBV19	TRBD1	few	TRBJ2-7	CASSAGQGYEQYF	TGTGCCAGTAGTGCGGGACAGGGCTACGAGCAGTACTTC
TRBV6-5	TRBD2	.	TRBJ2-5	CASSPTGGTQETQYF	TGTGCCAGCAGTCCTACCGGGGGGACCCAAGAGACCCAGTACTTC
TRBV5-1	TRBD2	.	TRBJ2-7	CASSFSGGRAYEQYF	TGCGCCAGCAGCTTCTCCGGGGGGAGAGCCTACGAGCAGTACTTC
TRBV27	TRBD1	.	TRBJ2-5	CASNPGTGGRETQYF	TGTGCCAGCAACCCCGGGACAGGGGGAAGAGAGACCCAGTACTTC
TRBV27	TRBD1	.	TRBJ2-7	CASRQTGGDEQYF	TGTGCCAGCAGACAGACAGGGGGGGACGAGCAGTACTTC
TRBV18	.	.	TRBJ2-1	CASSPGVNEQFF	TGTGCCAGCTCACCAGGGGTCAATGAGCAGTTCTTC
TRBV5-1	.	.	TRBJ1-1	CASSDGRTEAFF	TGCGCCAGCAGCGACGGAAGAACTGAAGCTTTCTTT
TRBV7-9	.	medium-sized	TRBJ2-7	CASSFRGGAYEQYF	TGTGCCAGCAGCTTTAGAGGTGGCGCCTACGAGCAGTACTTC
TRBV15	TRBD1	.	TRBJ2-3	CATSFKTGQGRLDTQYF	TGTGCCACCAGCTTCAAGACGGGACAGGGTCGGCTAGATACGCAGTATTTT
TRBV4-1	TRBD1	.	TRBJ2-3	CASRGLTGGPSTDTQYF	TGCGCCAGCAGAGGTCTCACAGGGGGCCCGAGCACAGATACGCAGTATTTT
TRBV5-6	TRBD2	.	TRBJ2-3	CASSLAAGGEDTQYF	TGTGCCAGCAGCTTGGCCGCGGGGGGAGAGGATACGCAGTATTTT
TRBV10-3	TRBD2	.	TRBJ2-5	CAISESGDRAETQYF	TGTGCCATCAGTGAGAGCGGGGATCGCGCAGAGACCCAGTACTTC
TRBV30	.	.	TRBJ2-3	CAWREGTSVADTQYF	TGTGCCTGGAGGGAAGGGACCTCGGTTGCGGATACGCAGTATTTT
TRBV4-1	.	few	TRBJ2-7	CASSQGAGTVEQYF	TGCGCCAGCAGCCAAGGGGCGGGGACGGTCGAGCAGTACTTC
TRBV6-5	.	.	TRBJ1-2	CASSYARGARGYTF	TGTGCCAGCAGTTATGCGAGGGGGGCCCGCGGCTACACCTTC
TRBV7-2	.	.	TRBJ2-3	CASRDRGTDTQYF	TGTGCCAGCAGGGACCGTGGCACAGATACGCAGTATTTT
TRBV5-1	.	.	TRBJ1-6	CASSPTIGTGSPLHF	TGCGCCAGCAGTCCTACAATTGGTACCGGTTCACCCCTCCACTTT
TRBV29-1	TRBD1	.	TRBJ2-7	CSVVRWDRESEQYF	TGCAGCGTTGTGAGATGGGACAGGGAGTCCGAGCAGTACTTC
TRBV27	.	.	TRBJ2-1	CASSLPDRRAYNEQFF	TGTGCCAGCAGTTTACCCGACCGGCGGGCCTACAATGAGCAGTTCTTC
TRBV7-3	.	many	TRBJ2-3	CASSVIGPADTQYF	TGTGCCAGCAGTGTCATTGGGCCGGCAGATACGCAGTATTTT
TRBV7-2	TRBD1	.	TRBJ1-5	CASSSGQGENQPQHF	TGTGCCAGCAGCTCCGGACAGGGGGAAAATCAGCCCCAGCATTTT
TRBV4-1	TRBD1	.	TRBJ1-3	CASSQGQAPGNTIYF	TGCGCCAGCAGCCAGGGACAGGCTCCTGGAAACACCATATATTTT
TRBV4-1	.	.	TRBJ1-1	CASSQEGGSSTEAFF	TGCGCCAGCAGCCAAGAGGGGGGGAGCAGCACTGAAGCTTTCTTT
TRBV10-3	.	few	TRBJ2-3	CAIRRDGDTDTQYF	TGTGCCATCAGGAGGGACGGAGACACAGATACGCAGTATTTT
TRBV4-1	TRBD2	.	TRBJ2-1	CASSPGLDPYNEQFF	TGCGCCAGCAGCCCGGGACTAGACCCCTACAATGAGCAGTTCTTC
TRBV4-1	.	.	TRBJ2-1	CASSQGTLVGNEQFF	TGCGCCAGCAGCCAAGGGACACTCGTTGGCAATGAGCAGTTCTTC